This TCR beta chain was obtained from a study of cytomegalovirus exposure and HLA in healthy donors. Whole-study context: The same platform was used for the roughly 130 validation repertoires as for the approximately 630 first-cohort repertoires, as reported in a later analysis. Overall study findings and caveats: In vitro checks showed that a few CMV-associated chains really do target CMV antigens.

In regard to this clone: Its specificity is not known.

A 120-subject validation cohort, separate from the approximately 670-subject first cohort, supplied the donors. Trimming removed 3 bases at V and 9 bases at J, with 18 bases between. The CDR3 has 13 residues. Germline values: CDR1 GTSNPN, CDR2 SVGIG (reference sequence). The assay was immunoSEQ multiplex PCR, and TCRdb's table has in-frame clones only and misses some. The sample consists of 85,000 to 90,000 clones, roughly 96% of them appearing once. This sequence originates from a man younger than 30 in good health and CMV-seronegative. The J gene is TRBJ2-7, the V gene TRBV30, with a weak D call TRBD2 (5 bases). Specimen: PBMCs. The CDR3 DNA sequence: TGTGCCTGGAGCAGTACTCAAGACGCGGGGCAGTACTTC. Translated, it gives CAWSSTQDAGQYF.